This TCR beta chain was profiled in a study of cytomegalovirus exposure and HLA in healthy donors. Overall study findings and caveats: Most of the TCR beta V segments (in an earlier analysis) were productive either about 87% or about 30% of the time. In a later analysis, TCR beta V- and J-gene trimming was associated with a missense DCLRE1C variant.

The CDR3 covers 15 residues. Germline values: CDR1 MNHEY, CDR2 SMNVEV (reference sequence). The J segment lost 0 bases and the V segment lost 5 bases, leaving 3 bases of the junction unmatched. The donors (healthy individuals) were bone marrow donors. PCR was performed using 60 Vbeta and 13 Jbeta primers. The table came from immunoSEQ multiplex PCR; TCRdb's copy has only in-frame clones and leaves some out. This table holds 60,000 to 85,000 clones, 65% to 80% found once. In its sample, this clone was seen a few times. Antigen: not known. The source is a male donor in good health and CMV-seropositive. The chain links TRBV27 to TRBJ2-7; 11 bases fit TRBD1. Sequencing used PBMCs. The DNA of the CDR3 is TGTGCCAGCAGTGGGACAGGGGGAGTCTCCTACGAGCAGTACTTC. As protein: CASSGTGGVSYEQYF.